This TCR beta chain was recovered during a study of blood T cell repertoires in COVID-19. This CDR3 has 13 amino acids. Germline assignment: CDR1 SQVTM and CDR2 ANQGSEA. V lost 3 bases to trimming and J lost 2 bases, with 8 bases between them. The data were produced by immunoSEQ multiplex PCR, yet TCRdb's version contains in-frame clones alone and is incomplete. The data contain approximately 100,000 clones, about 85% of them singletons. The V and J genes are TRBV29-1 and TRBJ1-5; D perhaps matches TRBD1 (6 bases). This receptor was identified in a woman aged 70-85 years with acute or convalescent COVID-19. Source material: peripheral blood. Here the CDR3 DNA reads TGCAGCGTTGACGCAGGGGGCAATCAGCCCCAGCATTTT. Its protein is CSVDAGGNQPQHF.